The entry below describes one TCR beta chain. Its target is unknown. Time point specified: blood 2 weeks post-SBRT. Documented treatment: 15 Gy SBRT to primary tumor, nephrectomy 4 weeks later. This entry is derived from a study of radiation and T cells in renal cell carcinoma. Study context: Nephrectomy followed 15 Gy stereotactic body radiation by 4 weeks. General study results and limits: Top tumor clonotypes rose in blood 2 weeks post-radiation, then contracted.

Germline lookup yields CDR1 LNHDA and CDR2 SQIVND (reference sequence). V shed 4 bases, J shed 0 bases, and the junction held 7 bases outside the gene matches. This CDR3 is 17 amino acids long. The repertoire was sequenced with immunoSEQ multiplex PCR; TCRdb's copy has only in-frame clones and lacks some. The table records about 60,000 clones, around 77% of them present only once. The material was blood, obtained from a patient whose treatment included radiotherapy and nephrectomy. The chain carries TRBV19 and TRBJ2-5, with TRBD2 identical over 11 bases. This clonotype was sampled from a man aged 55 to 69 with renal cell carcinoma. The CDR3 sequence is CASSSGLAGGYQETQYF. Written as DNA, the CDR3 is TGTGCCAGTAGTAGCGGTCTAGCGGGGGGTTACCAAGAGACCCAGTACTTC. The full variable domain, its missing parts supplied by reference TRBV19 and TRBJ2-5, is DGGITQSPKYLFRKEGQNVTLSCEQNLNHDAMYWYRQDPGQGLRLIYYSQIVNDFQKGDIAEGYSVSREKKESFPLTVTSAQKNPTAFYLCASSSGLAGGYQETQYFGPGTRLLVL.